These 28 T cell receptor beta chains were all obtained from the same sample, sequenced in a study of identical twins. From the 5' RACE reads, TCRdb called clonotypes with MiXCR, one entry per CDR3 protein. The sample contains a few hundred thousand distinct CDR3 sequences, 9.6% of which appear only once. The data were also submitted as part of a second study, on yellow fever vaccine responses in identical twins.

Source material: PBMCs. The receptors stem from a woman in her late teens or twenties in good health.

This clonotype turned up a few times. The rearrangement uses TRBV20-1 and TRBJ2-7; possibly TRBD2 for D (5 bases). Trimming removed 5 bases from V and 0 bases from J, with 11 bases in between. The CDR3 is 13 residues long. Looked up from germline, CDR1 is DFQATT and CDR2 is SNEGSKA (reference sequence). The CDR3 region is CSADRDFSYEQYF. The CDR3 DNA sequence: TGCAGTGCTGACCGGGATTTCTCCTACGAGCAGTACTTC.

This clonotype was found many times. This sequence joins TRBV5-6 and TRBJ2-3, with a tentative D call TRBD1 (5 bases). The V gene lost 3 bases and the J gene lost 3 bases, with 17 bases spanning the gap. In germline, CDR1 is SGHDT, CDR2 YYEEEE. The CDR3 is 16 amino acids. CDR3 in amino acids: CASSWTPGIETDTQYF. The CDR3 DNA sequence: TGTGCCAGCAGCTGGACCCCAGGGATAGAGACAGATACGCAGTATTTT.

This clonotype has a count of ten or more. J is TRBJ2-1 and V is TRBV27; no definite D call. The CDR3 has 15 residues. The ends were cut back, 5 bases at V and 3 bases at J, with 14 bases in the middle. Germline CDR1 is MNHEY and CDR2 is SMNVEV (reference sequence). Here the CDR3 reads CASSPPSPGYNEQFF. CDR3 in DNA: TGTGCCAGCAGTCCCCCCAGTCCCGGCTACAATGAGCAGTTCTTC.

In this sample, this clonotype turned up many times. J is TRBJ2-1 and V is TRBV5-1; D uncertain. Per germline, CDR1 SGHRS and CDR2 YFSETQ. The CDR3 spans 14 residues. V lost 0 bases, J lost 3 bases, and 7 bases lay in between. CDR3 in amino acids: CASSLARDYNEQFF. The CDR3 nucleotides are TGCGCCAGCAGCTTGGCTAGGGACTACAATGAGCAGTTCTTC.

The CDR3 nucleotides are TGTGCCAGCAGACAGCTTCCAGAGCAGTTCTTC. It specifies CASRQLPEQFF. The rearrangement uses TRBV2 and TRBJ2-1; D is unclear. Germline CDR1 reads SNHLY; CDR2 reads FYNNEI. The CDR3 runs 11 residues. Between the trimmed V and J ends, which lost 6 bases and 10 bases, there was a span of 10 bases.

This chain connects TRBV20-1 to TRBJ2-1; D possibly corresponds to TRBD2 (6 bases). Germline values: CDR1 DFQATT, CDR2 SNEGSKA (reference sequence). Trimming removed 4 bases at V and 2 bases at J, with 12 bases between. The CDR3 loop spans 14 amino acids. Written as DNA, the CDR3 is TGCAGTGCTAATGGGGAGGTAACCTACAATGAGCAGTTCTTC. This sequence encodes CSANGEVTYNEQFF.

This clonotype was counted a few times. The chain employs TRBV20-1 and TRBJ2-1, with D unclear. Per the germline V gene, CDR1 is DFQATT and CDR2 is SNEGSKA (reference sequence). The CDR3 length is 14 residues. With 4 bases removed from V and 6 bases from J, the gap between germline ends came to 16 bases. The CDR3 loop is CSAITGQLGNEQFF. The CDR3 DNA follows: TGCAGTGCTATTACGGGCCAACTTGGCAATGAGCAGTTCTTC.

The V and J genes are TRBV10-3 and TRBJ2-7, with D possibly being TRBD1 (6 bases). Trimming took 4 bases from V and 5 from J, leaving 12 bases between them. Germline values: CDR1 ENHRY, CDR2 SYGVKD. The CDR3 consists of 13 residues. The chain's CDR3 is CAISVKQGHEQYF. The CDR3 DNA sequence: TGTGCCATCAGTGTGAAACAGGGCCACGAGCAGTACTTC.

This clonotype was recorded a few times. The chain is built from TRBV28 and TRBJ2-7; the D gene is possibly TRBD1 (5 bases). CDR1 is MDHEN, CDR2 SYDVKM, per germline. Trimming took 2 bases from V and 4 from J, leaving 12 bases between them. CDR3 length equals 14 residues. The CDR3 reads CASSLMSGQYEQYF. CDR3 bases: TGTGCCAGCAGTTTAATGTCAGGGCAGTACGAGCAGTACTTC.

This clonotype was observed many times. The chain recombines TRBV7-6 with TRBJ2-2; 13 nucleotides align to TRBD2. Trimming at V came to 5 bases and at J to 5 bases, leaving 5 bases not matched to a gene. From germline, CDR1 is SGHVS and CDR2 FNYEAQ. The CDR3 loop spans 16 amino acids. Written as DNA, the CDR3 is TGTGCCAGCAGCCCTCGGACTAGCGGGGGAACCGGGGAGCTGTTTTTT. This sequence encodes CASSPRTSGGTGELFF.

The chain recombines TRBV15 with TRBJ2-4, with D possibly TRBD1 on 6 matching bases. The CDR3 totals 15 residues. Per germline, CDR1 LNHNV and CDR2 YYDKDF (reference sequence). Deletions cut 6 bases from V and 9 bases from J, with 21 bases between. CDR3 region: CATSQRVGQDSIQYF. For the CDR3, the DNA is TGTGCCACCAGTCAGAGGGTAGGGCAGGACAGCATTCAGTACTTC.

This clonotype was observed a few times. The rearrangement joins TRBV7-9 to TRBJ2-3; D is ambiguous. The CDR3 extends over 14 amino acids. Trimming took 1 base from V and 2 from J, leaving 7 bases between them. Germline loops: CDR1 SEHNR, CDR2 FQNEAQ (reference sequence). CDR3 nucleotide sequence: TGTGCCAGCAGCTTAGGAGTTCCCACAGATACGCAGTATTTT. Amino acids: CASSLGVPTDTQYF. The whole variable domain, filled in from reference TRBV7-9 and TRBJ2-3, reads DTGVSQNPRHKITKRGQNVTFRCDPISEHNRLYWYRQTLGQGPEFLTYFQNEAQLEKSRLLSDRFSAERPKGSFSTLEIQRTEQGDSAMYLCASSLGVPTDTQYFGPGTRLTVL.

The chain uses TRBV6-5 and TRBJ2-1, with TRBD2 identical over 8 bases. V lost 2 bases to trimming and J lost 6 bases; unmatched junction nucleotides: 12. CDR3 length: 17 amino acids. Germline CDR1 and CDR2: MNHEY and SVGAGI. CDR3 DNA sequence: TGTGCCAGCAGTTACCAGGGACTAGACGTACCAGGCAATGAGCAGTTCTTC. Translated, it gives CASSYQGLDVPGNEQFF.

This clonotype has only a few counts. The J gene is TRBJ1-1, the V gene TRBV12-3 or TRBV12-4; D unresolved. The V and J ends lost 5 bases and 1 base respectively, with 11 bases between them. The CDR3 is 14 residues long. The CDR3 region is CASSLFVENTEAFF. In DNA, the CDR3 is TGTGCCAGCAGTCTCTTTGTAGAGAACACTGAAGCTTTCTTT.

This rearrangement joins TRBV28 to TRBJ2-7; weak D call: TRBD2 (7 bases). From germline, CDR1 is MDHEN and CDR2 SYDVKM. Trimming removed 2 bases from V and 6 bases from J, with 11 bases in between. The CDR3 loop spans 13 amino acids. The CDR3 region has the DNA TGTGCCAGCAGTTTAGGGGGGGCCCTCGAGCAGTACTTC. This translates into CASSLGGALEQYF.

This clonotype has at least ten counts. The chain carries TRBV3-1 and TRBJ2-7; no clear D. V was pared by 1 base and J by 2 bases, with 0 bases between. Looked up from germline, CDR1 is LGHDT and CDR2 is YNNKEL (reference sequence). This CDR3 contains 11 residues. CDR3: CASSQAYEQYF. CDR3 DNA: TGTGCCAGCAGCCAAGCCTACGAGCAGTACTTC.

The chain couples TRBV2 to TRBJ2-1; 8 bases match TRBD2. The CDR3 covers 17 residues. CDR1 SNHLY and CDR2 FYNNEI come from the germline V gene. With 0 bases clipped from V and 4 bases from J, the junction kept 8 bases outside the gene matches. The CDR3 nucleotides are TGTGCCAGCAGTGAAGCTATCGGGGGGGCACTTTACAATGAGCAGTTCTTC. Protein: CASSEAIGGALYNEQFF.

Worth noting for this clonotype: Relative to the germline gene, one junction end is altered; a read error may explain this. The CDR3 sequence is CAWSEMDTTFTF. CDR3 bases: TGTGCCTGGAGTGAAATGGACACAACCTTTACCTTC. The chain employs TRBV30 and TRBJ2-7; TRBD1 is a possible D gene (5 bases). In germline, CDR1 is GTSNPN, CDR2 SVGIG (reference sequence). The CDR3 length is 12 residues.

This clonotype was seen more than once but under ten times. V gene TRBV3-1 combines with J gene TRBJ1-6; D gene unclear. The CDR3 is 13 amino acids. Trimming shortened V by 2 bases and J by 10 bases, and 9 bases separated the two germline ends. Germline lookup yields CDR1 LGHDT and CDR2 YNNKEL (reference sequence). The CDR3 loop reads CASSQFGYSPLHF. The CDR3, as DNA: TGTGCCAGCAGCCAATTTGGGTACTCACCCCTCCACTTT.

This clonotype was detected a few times. The chain joins TRBV5-1 to TRBJ2-2, with D possibly TRBD1 on 5 matching bases. The CDR3 length is 15 residues. Deletions cut 1 base from V and 6 bases from J, with 13 bases between. Germline CDR1 and CDR2: SGHRS and YFSETQ. The CDR3 coding sequence is TGCGCCAGCAGCTTGCGTCCAGGGCGAGCCGGGGAGCTGTTTTTT. Translation gives CASSLRPGRAGELFF.

This clonotype turned up a few times. The gene calls are TRBV12-3 or TRBV12-4 and TRBJ2-3; D gene ambiguous. V was shortened by 6 bases and J by 5 bases, with 21 bases between the two germline ends. The CDR3 consists of 16 residues. CDR3 in DNA: TGTGCCAGCAGACCGACGACCATCCCCGAGGTAGATACGCAGTATTTT. It translates to CASRPTTIPEVDTQYF.

The chain's CDR3 is CASSQFPYSGANVLTF. CDR3 DNA sequence: TGTGCCAGCAGCCAATTCCCGTACTCTGGGGCCAACGTCCTGACTTTC. This rearrangement joins TRBV7-3 to TRBJ2-6; D gene uncertain. Trimming cost V 5 bases and J 0 bases, with 11 bases left between them. The CDR3 contains 16 residues. Per germline, CDR1 SGHTA and CDR2 FQGTGA.

This chain joins TRBV5-1 and TRBJ2-3; weak D call: TRBD1 (7 bases). CDR1 is SGHRS and CDR2 is YFSETQ in the germline V gene. The CDR3 extends over 15 amino acids. V lost 2 bases and J 2 bases, leaving 12 bases between the germline ends. The CDR3 reads CASSFRGVDTDTQYF. The CDR3 region has the DNA TGCGCCAGCAGCTTCAGGGGGGTGGACACAGATACGCAGTATTTT.

The chain links TRBV7-2 to TRBJ2-7; 7 bases align to TRBD2. Trimming took 5 bases from V and 5 from J; bases not matched to a gene: 12. This CDR3 spans 15 amino acids. Germline loops: CDR1 SGHTA, CDR2 FQGNSA. The CDR3 bases are TGTGCCAGCAGCCCTAGAAGACTAGCTCCCCACGAGCAGTACTTC. Its translation is CASSPRRLAPHEQYF.

The chain combines TRBV10-3 with TRBJ2-7, with D perhaps matching TRBD1 (5 bases). V lost 0 bases, J lost 2 bases, and 5 bases lay in between. The CDR3 runs 13 residues. Germline V CDR1 and CDR2: ENHRY, SYGVKD. The CDR3 DNA follows: TGTGCCATCAGTGAGTCGACAGCCTACGAGCAGTACTTC. Encoded protein: CAISESTAYEQYF.

This clonotype was counted at least ten times. The CDR3 nucleotides read TGCGCCAGCAGCTTGGCCGGTAACGGGGATAGCACAGATACGCAGTATTTT. It translates to CASSLAGNGDSTDTQYF. The chain recombines TRBV5-1 with TRBJ2-3, with D tentatively TRBD2 (5 bases). Germline V CDR1 and CDR2: SGHRS, YFSETQ. The CDR3 is made up of 17 amino acids. V was shortened by 0 bases and J by 0 bases, with 14 bases between the two germline ends.

This clonotype was detected a few times. The chain is built from TRBV12-3 or TRBV12-4 and TRBJ2-2; D is possibly TRBD1 (6 bases). The CDR3 consists of 13 residues. The germline V and J ends were trimmed by 6 bases and 5 bases, with 10 bases remaining between them. The CDR3 DNA is TGTGCCAGCAGCACCGGACAGACCGGGGAGCTGTTTTTT. It encodes CASSTGQTGELFF.

Here the CDR3 reads CSVGPSGTNEQFF. The CDR3 region has the DNA TGCAGCGTTGGGCCTAGCGGAACCAATGAGCAGTTCTTC. The chain has TRBV29-1 and TRBJ2-1; TRBD2 agrees at 7 bases. Germline CDR1 and CDR2: SQVTM and ANQGSEA. V dropped 4 bases and J dropped 6; count of bases not matched to a gene: 6. The CDR3 has 13 amino acids.